This T cell receptor beta chain emerged from a study of STAT5B mutations in CD4+ large granular lymphocyte leukemia. Findings and limits, study-wide: Main leukemic clonotypes were patient-specific, but roughly 26% appeared at low frequency elsewhere. Data were not HLA-matched across samples. Top patient clones used TRBV06 genes more often: 8/27 versus 2/35 in controls. Without putative leukemic clones, patient CD4-sorted repertoires remained more clonal than healthy CD4+ repertoires.

CDR1 and CDR2 (germline): SGHTA, FQGNSA. CDR3 size: 13 residues. The V and J ends lost 6 bases and 4 bases respectively, with 12 bases between them. Here immunoSEQ multiplex PCR was the method, and the copy in TCRdb shows in-frame clones only, minus some. The table records over 25,000 clones, 65% to 85% of them present only once. This clone has only a few counts. Antigen: not known. The sequencing sample was made of CD4+ T cells from blood buffy coats. The sequence derives from a human donor in good health. The gene calls are TRBV7-2 and TRBJ1-1; perhaps TRBD1 as D (6 bases). The CDR3 sequence: CASSLQGPTEAFF. Here the CDR3 DNA reads TGTGCCAGCAGTCTACAGGGCCCCACTGAAGCTTTCTTT.